The 30 T cell receptor beta chains listed next were all sequenced from one sample in a study of T cell responses to AZD1222 COVID-19 vaccine. Measured with immunoSEQ multiplex PCR; TCRdb has only the in-frame clones, and not every one. Among 85,000 to 90,000 clones, about 88% were seen once, and the ten largest hold around 5%. This sample comprised peripheral blood, obtained 28 days after the second AZD1222 dose. The receptors derive from an adult who received the AZD1222 COVID-19 vaccine.

The chain recombines TRBV4-2 with TRBJ1-6; D call uncertain. V was clipped by 0 bases and J by 8 bases, with 11 bases between them. The CDR3 has 15 residues. Germline V gene data show CDR1 as LGHNA and CDR2 as YNFKEQ. CDR3 bases: TGTGCCAGCAGCCAAGAAGTCGGGATGGATTCACCCCTCCACTTT. Its translation is CASSQEVGMDSPLHF.

This clone was picked up one time. The chain carries TRBV6-6 and TRBJ2-7; TRBD1 matches 7 bases. Germline-derived CDR1 and CDR2 are MNHNY and SVGAGI (reference sequence). V was clipped by 6 bases and J by 3 bases; unmatched bases: 2. The CDR3 length is 12 residues. The CDR3 sequence: CASSRDSYEQYF. CDR3 coding DNA: TGTGCCAGCAGCAGGGACAGCTACGAGCAGTACTTC.

The chain is built from TRBV2 and TRBJ2-5; D possibly uses TRBD1 or TRBD2 (5 bases each). V was pared by 6 bases and J by 3 bases, with 14 bases between. The CDR3 sequence is 14 residues long. Germline CDR1 reads SNHLY; CDR2 reads FYNNEI. CDR3 DNA: TGTGCCAGCAGGTTGAGGGACGGTGAAGAGACCCAGTACTTC. It translates to CASRLRDGEETQYF. Full variable domain (outside the CDR3, taken from reference TRBV2 and TRBJ2-5): EPEVTQTPSHQVTQMGQEVILRCVPISNHLYFYWYRQILGQKVEFLVSFYNNEISEKSEIFDDQFSVERPDGSNFTLKIRSTKLEDSAMYFCASRLRDGEETQYFGPGTRLLVL.

This clone was counted once. The chain is built from TRBV11-2 and TRBJ1-2, with no clear D. From germline, CDR1 is SGHAT and CDR2 FQNNGV. Deletions cut 1 base from V and 7 bases from J, with 16 bases between. The CDR3 has 15 amino acids. The CDR3 DNA reads as TGTGCCAGCAGCTTAGGTGGAGGGCCTGCCTTTGGCTACACCTTC. Translated: CASSLGGGPAFGYTF.

The chain recombines TRBV6-5 with TRBJ1-1; possible D gene TRBD1, 5 bases. The length of the CDR3 is 16 residues. Germline-derived CDR1 and CDR2 are MNHEY and SVGAGI. V lost 1 base and J 4 bases, leaving 16 bases between the germline ends. The CDR3 bases are TGTGCCAGCAGTTACTACGGCCAGGGTCATGGCACTGAAGCTTTCTTT. Its protein product is CASSYYGQGHGTEAFF.

Comments on this clone: Other DNA sequences in this sample translate to the same CDR3. The chain recombines TRBV19 with TRBJ1-6, with D hard to call. Trimming removed 3 bases at V and 7 bases at J, with 7 bases between. CDR3 length: 13 residues. The germline CDR1 and CDR2 sequences are LNHDA and SQIVND (reference sequence). The CDR3 DNA sequence: TGTGCCAGTAGTATCGGGAGAAATTCACCCCTCCACTTT. Translation gives CASSIGRNSPLHF.

The chain is built from TRBV5-4 and TRBJ1-1; TRBD1 matches 7 bases. The V gene end was trimmed by 2 bases and the J gene end by 1 base; junction bases not matched to a gene: 2. This CDR3 is built from 14 residues. CDR1 and CDR2 from the germline V gene are SGHNT and YYREEE (reference sequence). The CDR3 bases are TGTGCCAGCAGCTTCGGACAGGAGAACACTGAAGCTTTCTTT. This encodes CASSFGQENTEAFF.

V is TRBV20-1 and J is TRBJ2-2, with D hard to call. The CDR3 loop spans 13 amino acids. Germline V gene data show CDR1 as DFQATT and CDR2 as SNEGSKA (reference sequence). V lost 3 bases, J lost 1 base, and 6 bases lay in between. The CDR3: CSASFGNTGELFF. CDR3 DNA sequence: TGCAGTGCTAGTTTTGGGAACACCGGGGAGCTGTTTTTT.

The chain has TRBV2 and TRBJ2-1, with D possibly TRBD2 on 7 matching bases. Germline loops: CDR1 SNHLY, CDR2 FYNNEI. The CDR3 is 14 residues long. The V end was cut by 8 bases, the J end by 10 bases, with 21 bases between. DNA for the CDR3: TGTGCCAGCTGCCGACTAGCAGGGGACGGGGAGCAGTTCTTC. Translated, it gives CASCRLAGDGEQFF.

This clone has a single count. The J gene is TRBJ2-1, the V gene TRBV25-1; 13 bases match TRBD2. The V and J ends lost 8 bases and 8 bases, in that order; junction bases with no gene match: 6. The germline V gene has CDR1 MGHDK and CDR2 SYGVNS. The CDR3 extends over 14 amino acids. The CDR3 nucleotides read TGTGCCAGCGTCAGGACTAGCGGGGGTTATGAGCAGTTCTTC. Translating it yields CASVRTSGGYEQFF.

The J gene is TRBJ1-5, the V gene TRBV9; maybe TRBD1 (5 bases). CDR3 length: 14 amino acids. The germline V and J ends were trimmed by 3 bases and 7 bases, with 14 bases remaining between them. The germline gives CDR1 SGDLS, CDR2 YYNGEE. CDR3 nucleotides: TGTGCCAGCAGCGAGGGGACGGGAAGACAGCCCCAGCATTTT. Amino acid sequence: CASSEGTGRQPQHF.

Points on this clone: Different DNA sequences within this sample yield the same CDR3. The chain is built from TRBV18 and TRBJ2-1; 11 bases map to TRBD2. CDR3 size: 16 residues. Germline lookup yields CDR1 KGHSH and CDR2 LQKENI. After removal of 0 bases from V and 4 bases from J, the junction contained 2 bases not matched to a gene. The CDR3 DNA reads TGTGCCAGCTCACCACCCGGGACTAGCGGATACAATGAGCAGTTCTTC. Translated: CASSPPGTSGYNEQFF.

The chain is built from TRBV6-5 and TRBJ2-7; no firm D call. Trimming removed 5 bases from V and 4 bases from J, with 6 bases in between. Germline assignment: CDR1 MNHEY and CDR2 SVGAGI. This CDR3 comprises 11 residues. The CDR3 protein is CASSPRYEQYF. DNA for the CDR3: TGTGCCAGCAGTCCCAGGTACGAGCAGTACTTC.

This clone was found once. The genes are TRBV7-2 and TRBJ2-1, with unresolved D. CDR3 length equals 15 residues. Per the germline V gene, CDR1 is SGHTA and CDR2 is FQGNSA. Between the trimmed V and J ends, which lost 5 bases and 0 bases, there was a span of 11 bases. The CDR3 spells CASSQQLSSYNEQFF. For the CDR3, the DNA is TGTGCCAGCAGCCAGCAGTTGAGCTCCTACAATGAGCAGTTCTTC. Full variable domain (remainder filled in from reference TRBV7-2 and TRBJ2-1): GAGVSQSPSNKVTEKGKDVELRCDPISGHTALYWYRQSLGQGLEFLIYFQGNSAPDKSGLPSDRFSAERTGGSVSTLTIQRTQQEDSAVYLCASSQQLSSYNEQFFGPGTRLTVL.

This sequence joins TRBV6-5 and TRBJ1-6; D may be TRBD1 (5 bases). Germline CDR1 reads MNHEY; CDR2 reads SVGAGI. The length of the CDR3 is 13 residues. The V gene lost 7 bases and the J gene lost 11 bases, with 15 bases spanning the gap. This chain's CDR3 is CASMQGLVAPLHF. The CDR3 DNA follows: TGTGCCAGCATGCAGGGATTAGTTGCACCCCTCCACTTT.

This chain connects TRBV14 to TRBJ1-2; D gene unclear. The V end was cut by 0 bases, the J end by 2 bases, with 10 bases between. Germline V lookup: CDR1 SGHDN, CDR2 FVKESK. CDR3 length: 15 amino acids. CDR3 DNA sequence: TGTGCCAGCAGCCAAGACAGAATCCAAAACTATGGCTACACCTTC. It yields the protein CASSQDRIQNYGYTF.

This clone was recorded a few times. The CDR3 sequence is CASTGQPYNEQFF. As DNA, the CDR3 is TGTGCCAGCACTGGACAACCCTACAATGAGCAGTTCTTC. The V gene is TRBV5-5, the J gene TRBJ2-1; D perhaps matches TRBD1 (5 bases). In germline, CDR1 is SGHKS, CDR2 YYEKEE (reference sequence). V was cut by 6 bases and J by 2 bases, with 9 bases left in between. CDR3 length equals 13 residues.

The V call is TRBV11-3, the J call TRBJ1-2; possible D gene TRBD1, 6 bases. The V end lost 5 bases, the J end lost 5 bases, and 24 bases lay between the germline ends. The length of the CDR3 is 17 residues. Germline CDR1 SGHNT, CDR2 YENEEA. For the CDR3, the DNA is TGTGCCAGCAGCACCCCCCCCGCGGACAGAAGTCCGTATGGCTACACCTTC. Protein product: CASSTPPADRSPYGYTF. The full variable domain, rest sourced from reference TRBV11-3 and TRBJ1-2, is EAGVVQSPRYKIIEKKQPVAFWCNPISGHNTLYWYLQNLGQGPELLIRYENEEAVDDSQLPKDRFSAERLKGVDSTLKIQPAELGDSAVYLCASSTPPADRSPYGYTFGSGTRLTVV.

The chain joins TRBV6-5 to TRBJ2-7; 11 bases agree with TRBD2. Trimming took 6 bases from V and 3 from J; bases not matched to a gene: 4. CDR3 size: 14 residues. Germline CDR1 and CDR2: MNHEY and SVGAGI. Written as DNA, the CDR3 is TGTGCCAGCAGGACTAGCGGGGTTATCTACGAGCAGTACTTC. Translating gives CASRTSGVIYEQYF.

V and J are TRBV18 and TRBJ1-1, with a possible D match to TRBD1 (5 bases). Germline-derived CDR1 and CDR2 are KGHSH and LQKENI. This CDR3 spans 15 amino acids. Trimming shortened V by 0 bases and J by 1 base, and 9 bases separated the two germline ends. CDR3 in amino acids: CASSPPKGANTEAFF. CDR3 nucleotide sequence: TGTGCCAGCTCACCACCCAAAGGGGCGAACACTGAAGCTTTCTTT.

The J gene is TRBJ1-2, the V gene TRBV6-5, with 8 bases aligning to TRBD1. Germline V lookup: CDR1 MNHEY, CDR2 SVGAGI. V dropped 8 bases and J dropped 1; count of bases not matched to a gene: 3. This CDR3 has 13 amino acids. The CDR3 region is CASWTGNNYGYTF. CDR3 DNA: TGTGCCAGCTGGACAGGGAATAACTATGGCTACACCTTC.

The chain couples TRBV19 to TRBJ1-1, with D maybe TRBD1 (5 bases). The germline CDR1 and CDR2 sequences are LNHDA and SQIVND (reference sequence). The V gene lost 3 bases and the J gene lost 5 bases, with 19 bases spanning the gap. CDR3 length: 16 amino acids. The chain's CDR3 is CASSIGRGVVETEAFF. In DNA form, the CDR3 reads TGTGCCAGTAGTATCGGTCGAGGGGTTGTGGAGACTGAAGCTTTCTTT. Full variable domain (rest looked up from reference TRBV19 and TRBJ1-1): DGGITQSPKYLFRKEGQNVTLSCEQNLNHDAMYWYRQDPGQGLRLIYYSQIVNDFQKGDIAEGYSVSREKKESFPLTVTSAQKNPTAFYLCASSIGRGVVETEAFFGQGTRLTVV.

The genes are TRBV5-1 and TRBJ1-2; 9 nucleotides line up with TRBD1. V was clipped by 5 bases and J by 3 bases; unmatched bases: 11. Germline V gene sequence: CDR1 SGHRS, CDR2 YFSETQ. CDR3 length: 16 amino acids. CDR3 in DNA: TGCGCCAGCAGTTTCGGAACAGGGGGCGCGGACTATGGCTACACCTTC. Protein sequence: CASSFGTGGADYGYTF.

This clone was counted a single time. The chain employs TRBV6-5 and TRBJ1-2; TRBD1 agrees at 9 bases. This CDR3 comprises 14 residues. CDR1 is MNHEY, CDR2 SVGAGI, per germline. V gave up 6 bases and J gave up 7 bases; unmatched junction bases: 9. CDR3 sequence reads: CASSLQGASAGYTF. The CDR3 coding sequence is TGTGCCAGCAGCCTACAGGGGGCCTCAGCTGGCTACACCTTC.

The sample holds one count of this clone. The chain employs TRBV2 and TRBJ1-1; maybe TRBD1 (5 bases). Trimming removed 5 bases at V and 6 bases at J, with 16 bases between. Per the germline V gene, CDR1 is SNHLY and CDR2 is FYNNEI. This CDR3 has 14 amino acids. This chain's CDR3 is CASSSDTFPAEAFF. The CDR3 DNA follows: TGTGCCAGCAGTTCGGACACCTTCCCGGCTGAAGCTTTCTTT.

V is TRBV5-6 and J is TRBJ2-3; 8 positions match TRBD1. Trimming removed 0 bases from V and 5 bases from J; junction bases left unmatched: 11. Per the germline V gene, CDR1 is SGHDT and CDR2 is YYEEEE. The CDR3 extends over 17 amino acids. The CDR3 DNA reads as TGTGCCAGCAGCTTGGCATCAACAGGGGGACGTGGAGATACGCAGTATTTT. Translation: CASSLASTGGRGDTQYF.

V gene TRBV18 combines with J gene TRBJ2-3; D not resolved. The germline CDR1 and CDR2 sequences are KGHSH and LQKENI. Between the trimmed V and J ends, which lost 4 bases and 5 bases, there was a span of 13 bases. The CDR3 is made up of 14 amino acids. CDR3 coding DNA: TGTGCCAGCTCACTGAAGTCTTCGGGAGATACGCAGTATTTT. Translating it yields CASSLKSSGDTQYF.

The chain links TRBV4-1 to TRBJ2-3; TRBD2 aligns across 10 bases. This CDR3 is built from 15 residues. Trimming at V came to 2 bases and at J to 2 bases, leaving 1 base not matched to a gene. CDR1 and CDR2 from the germline V gene are MGHRA and YSYEKL. CDR3 sequence: CASSQSGGATDTQYF. As DNA, the CDR3 is TGCGCCAGCAGCCAAAGCGGGGGGGCCACAGATACGCAGTATTTT.

This rearrangement joins TRBV7-3 to TRBJ2-2; perhaps TRBD1 as D (5 bases). The V end was cut by 2 bases, the J end by 2 bases, with 9 bases between. The germline CDR1 and CDR2 sequences are SGHTA and FQGTGA. The CDR3 runs to 15 residues. The CDR3 DNA sequence: TGTGCCAGCAGCTTATACAGGAGTAACACCGGGGAGCTGTTTTTT. Translated, it gives CASSLYRSNTGELFF.

Only one count was recorded for this clone. The chain links TRBV4-1 to TRBJ1-3, with TRBD1 as a possible D gene (5 bases). The germline V gene encodes CDR1 MGHRA and CDR2 YSYEKL. This CDR3 is 15 amino acids long. V lost 2 bases and J lost 3, with 11 bases in between. For the CDR3, the DNA is TGCGCCAGCAGCCAACTGTGGGGGATTGGAAACACCATATATTTT. Translation: CASSQLWGIGNTIYF.